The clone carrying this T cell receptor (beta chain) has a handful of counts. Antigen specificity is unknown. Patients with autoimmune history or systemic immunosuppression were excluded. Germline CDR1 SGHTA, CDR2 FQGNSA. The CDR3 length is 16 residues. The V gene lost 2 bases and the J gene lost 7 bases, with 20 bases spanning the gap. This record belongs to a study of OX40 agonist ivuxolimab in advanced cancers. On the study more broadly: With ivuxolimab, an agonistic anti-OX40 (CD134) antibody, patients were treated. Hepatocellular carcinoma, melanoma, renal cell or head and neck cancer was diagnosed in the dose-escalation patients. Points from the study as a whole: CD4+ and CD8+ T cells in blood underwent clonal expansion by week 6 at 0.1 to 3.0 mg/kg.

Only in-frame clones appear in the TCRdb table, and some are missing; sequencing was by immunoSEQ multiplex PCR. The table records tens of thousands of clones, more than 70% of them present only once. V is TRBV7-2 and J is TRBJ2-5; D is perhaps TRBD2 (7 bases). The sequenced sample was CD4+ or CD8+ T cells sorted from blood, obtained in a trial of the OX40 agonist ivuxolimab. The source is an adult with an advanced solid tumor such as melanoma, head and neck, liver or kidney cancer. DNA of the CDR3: TGTGCCAGCAGCTTACGTCCTCGCGGGGGCCTGGGGACCCAGTACTTC. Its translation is CASSLRPRGGLGTQYF.